This T cell receptor beta chain was sequenced for a study of PD-1 blockade in classical Hodgkin lymphoma. The repertoire was sequenced with immunoSEQ multiplex PCR; TCRdb's copy has only in-frame clones and lacks some. This sample carries under 25,000 clones, less than 85% of them seen once, and the ten largest clones take approximately 6%. The study, taken as a whole, reports: When nivolumab was started under 1 year after ASCT, patients were excluded.

The ends lost 0 bases at V and 3 bases at J; junction bases unmatched: 8. CDR1 is LGHNA and CDR2 is YSLEER in the germline V gene. CDR3 size: 16 residues. To note about this clone: Its antigen is undetermined.

Every patient relapsed after autologous stem cell transplantation, and brentuximab vedotin exposure varied. Patients reached a best response of complete response, partial response or progressive disease. The TCR comes from a human donor with classical Hodgkin lymphoma. This material consisted of peripheral blood mononuclear cells (PBMCs), taken at baseline. The chain recombines TRBV4-3 with TRBJ2-7; 7 nucleotides line up with TRBD2. The CDR3: CASSQDGAGTIYEQYF. DNA for the CDR3: TGCGCCAGCAGCCAAGATGGGGCAGGGACTATCTACGAGCAGTACTTC.